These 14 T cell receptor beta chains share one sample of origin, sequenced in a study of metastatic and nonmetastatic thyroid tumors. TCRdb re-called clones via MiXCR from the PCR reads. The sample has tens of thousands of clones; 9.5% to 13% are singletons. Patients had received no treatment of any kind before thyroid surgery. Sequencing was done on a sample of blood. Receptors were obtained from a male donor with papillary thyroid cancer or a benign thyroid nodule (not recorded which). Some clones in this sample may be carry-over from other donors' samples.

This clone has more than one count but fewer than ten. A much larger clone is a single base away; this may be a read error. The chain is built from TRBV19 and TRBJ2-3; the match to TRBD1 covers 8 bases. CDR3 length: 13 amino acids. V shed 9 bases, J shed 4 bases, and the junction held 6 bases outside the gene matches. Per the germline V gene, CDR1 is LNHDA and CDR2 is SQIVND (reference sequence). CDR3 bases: TGTGCCAGCCGAGGGACAGGCCCAGATACGCAGTATTTT. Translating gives CASRGTGPDTQYF.

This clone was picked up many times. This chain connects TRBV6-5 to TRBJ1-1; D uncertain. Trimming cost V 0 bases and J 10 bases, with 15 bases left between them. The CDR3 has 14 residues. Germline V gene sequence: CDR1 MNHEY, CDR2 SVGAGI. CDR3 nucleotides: TGTGCCAGCAGTTACTCTCACAGCCAGCTTGGAGCTTTCTTT. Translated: CASSYSHSQLGAFF.

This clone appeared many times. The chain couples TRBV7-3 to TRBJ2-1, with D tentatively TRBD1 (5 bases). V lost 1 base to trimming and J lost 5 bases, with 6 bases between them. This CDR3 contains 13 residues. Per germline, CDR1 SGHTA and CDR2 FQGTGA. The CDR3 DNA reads TGTGCCAGCAGCTTAAACAGGAACAATGAGCAGTTCTTC. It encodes CASSLNRNNEQFF. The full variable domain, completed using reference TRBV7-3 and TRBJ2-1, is GAGVSQTPSNKVTEKGKYVELRCDPISGHTALYWYRQSLGQGPEFLIYFQGTGAADDSGLPNDRFFAVRPEGSVSTLKIQRTERGDSAVYLCASSLNRNNEQFFGPGTRLTVL.

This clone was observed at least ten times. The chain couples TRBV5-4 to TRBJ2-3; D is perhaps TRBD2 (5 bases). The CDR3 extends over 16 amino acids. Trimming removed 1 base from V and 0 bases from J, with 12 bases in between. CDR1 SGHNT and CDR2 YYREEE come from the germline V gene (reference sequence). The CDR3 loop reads CASSLPPGRSTDTQYF. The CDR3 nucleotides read TGTGCCAGCAGCTTGCCCCCGGGAAGGAGCACAGATACGCAGTATTTT.

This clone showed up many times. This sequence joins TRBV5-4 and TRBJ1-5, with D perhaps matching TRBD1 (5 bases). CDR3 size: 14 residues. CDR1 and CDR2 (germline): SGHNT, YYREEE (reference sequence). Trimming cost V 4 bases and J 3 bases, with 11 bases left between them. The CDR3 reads CASSAAGINQPQHF. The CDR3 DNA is TGTGCCAGCAGCGCGGCAGGGATCAATCAGCCCCAGCATTTT. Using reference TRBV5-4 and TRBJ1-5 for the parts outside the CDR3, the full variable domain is ETGVTQSPTHLIKTRGQQVTLRCSSQSGHNTVSWYQQALGQGPQFIFQYYREEENGRGNFPPRFSGLQFPNYSSELNVNALELDDSALYLCASSAAGINQPQHFGDGTRLSIL.

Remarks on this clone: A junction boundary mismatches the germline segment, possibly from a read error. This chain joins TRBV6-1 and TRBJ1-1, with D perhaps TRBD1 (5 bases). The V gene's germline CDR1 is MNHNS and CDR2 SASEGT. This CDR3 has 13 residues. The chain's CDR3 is CASRGTVNTAALF. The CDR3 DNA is TGTGCCAGCAGAGGGACGGTGAACACTGCAGCTTTATTT.

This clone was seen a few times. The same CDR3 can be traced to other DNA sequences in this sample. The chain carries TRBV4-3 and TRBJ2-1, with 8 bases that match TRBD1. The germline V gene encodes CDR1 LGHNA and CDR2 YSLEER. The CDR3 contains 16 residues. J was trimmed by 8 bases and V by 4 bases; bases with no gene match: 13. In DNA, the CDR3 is TGCGCCAGCAGCCCCAAGTGGGGGACAGGAGGGGATGAGCAGTTCTTC. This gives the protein CASSPKWGTGGDEQFF.

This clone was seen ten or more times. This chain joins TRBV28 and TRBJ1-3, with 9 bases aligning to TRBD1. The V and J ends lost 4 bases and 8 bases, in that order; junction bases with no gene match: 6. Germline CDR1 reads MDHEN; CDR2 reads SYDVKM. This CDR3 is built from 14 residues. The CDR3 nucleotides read TGTGCCAGCAGTTGGTACAGGGGGCAGGACACCATATATTTT. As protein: CASSWYRGQDTIYF.

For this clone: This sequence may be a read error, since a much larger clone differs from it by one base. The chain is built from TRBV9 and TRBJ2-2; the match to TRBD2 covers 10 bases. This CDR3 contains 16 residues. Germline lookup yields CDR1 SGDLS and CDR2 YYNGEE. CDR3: CAISPLGSGGTGELFF. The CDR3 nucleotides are TGTGCCATCAGCCCCCTAGGTAGCGGGGGGACCGGGGAGCTGTTTTTT.

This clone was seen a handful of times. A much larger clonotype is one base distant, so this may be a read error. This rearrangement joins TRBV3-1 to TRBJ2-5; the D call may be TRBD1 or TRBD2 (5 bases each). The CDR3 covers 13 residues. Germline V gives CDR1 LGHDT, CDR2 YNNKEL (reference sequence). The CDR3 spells CVSRTGARETQYF. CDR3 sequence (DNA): TGTGTCAGCCGGACTGGGGCTCGGGAGACCCAGTACTTC.

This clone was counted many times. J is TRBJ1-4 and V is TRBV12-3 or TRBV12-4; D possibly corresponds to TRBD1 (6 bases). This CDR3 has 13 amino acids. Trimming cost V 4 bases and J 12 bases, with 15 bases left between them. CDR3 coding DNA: TGTGCCAGCAGTTCCCACGACAGGCAAGAACTGTTTTTT. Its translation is CASSSHDRQELFF.

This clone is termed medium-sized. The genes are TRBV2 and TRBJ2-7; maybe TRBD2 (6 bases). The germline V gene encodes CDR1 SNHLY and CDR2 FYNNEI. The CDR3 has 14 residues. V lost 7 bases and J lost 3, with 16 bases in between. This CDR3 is CASTRLDESYEQYF. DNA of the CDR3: TGTGCCAGCACCAGACTAGATGAGAGCTACGAGCAGTACTTC.

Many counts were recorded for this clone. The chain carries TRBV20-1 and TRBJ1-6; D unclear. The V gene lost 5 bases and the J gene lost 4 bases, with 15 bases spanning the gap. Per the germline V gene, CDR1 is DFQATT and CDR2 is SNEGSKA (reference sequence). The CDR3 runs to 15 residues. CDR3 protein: CSAPKDTPYNSPLHF. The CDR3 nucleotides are TGCAGTGCTCCTAAGGATACACCTTATAATTCACCCCTCCACTTT.

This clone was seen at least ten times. CDR3 sequence reads: CASSAQGADSPLHF. The CDR3 coding sequence is TGTGCCAGCAGCGCTCAGGGGGCGGATTCACCCCTCCACTTT. V and J are TRBV9 and TRBJ1-6; 8 bases align to TRBD1. Per the germline V gene, CDR1 is SGDLS and CDR2 is YYNGEE. There are 14 residues in the CDR3. J lost 8 bases, V lost 3 bases, and 4 bases had no gene match. Full variable domain (rest looked up from reference TRBV9 and TRBJ1-6): DSGVTQTPKHLITATGQRVTLRCSPRSGDLSVYWYQQSLDQGLQFLIQYYNGEERAKGNILERFSAQQFPDLHSELNLSSLELGDSALYFCASSAQGADSPLHFGNGTRLTVT.